This T cell receptor (beta chain) was recorded in a study of cytomegalovirus exposure and HLA in healthy donors. Germline V CDR1 and CDR2: LGHNA, YSLEER. J lost 11 bases, V lost 0 bases, and 9 bases had no gene match. The CDR3 extends over 15 amino acids. Findings of the study overall: Most TCR sequences were seen very rarely across donors, but some public TCRs occurred in many. The study put 150 to 200 TCR beta chains on its list as cytomegalovirus-associated. First-cohort TCR clusters tended to co-occur in the 90 to 150 validation repertoires, a later analysis found.

Remarks on this clone: The antigen remains unidentified.

Generated by immunoSEQ multiplex PCR, the TCRdb table keeps only in-frame clones and is missing some. Found here are about 220,000 clones, roughly 89% of them singletons; the top ten hold 2.6%. The rearrangement uses TRBV4-3 and TRBJ2-5, with 10 bases that match TRBD2. The clonotype originates from a young man in good health and CMV-seronegative. Sequencing was carried out using PBMCs. In nucleotides, the CDR3 is TGCGCCAGCAGCCAAGATCTGGAGCGGGGGGGCCTTCAGTACTTC. This translates into CASSQDLERGGLQYF.